Detailed here is one TCR beta chain. Sequencing used immunoSEQ v3. Generated by immunoSEQ multiplex PCR, the TCRdb table keeps only in-frame clones and is missing some. The sample includes just under 60,000 clones, around 63% of them seen just once. Stated time point: pre-treatment sample, taken before nivolumab and TIL therapy. Looked up from germline, CDR1 is SGDLS and CDR2 is YYNGEE. This CDR3 has 15 amino acids. Trimming removed 4 bases from V and 1 base from J, with 11 bases in between. This sample stems from a study of TIL therapy for anti-PD-1-resistant metastatic lung cancer. About the research overall: Median tumor mutation burden was roughly 1.5 mutations per megabase.

The source was blood, collected at baseline. The genes are TRBV9 and TRBJ2-2, with D possibly TRBD2 on 6 matching bases. This clonotype originated in a person aged 25 to 80 with non-small cell lung cancer. CDR3 in amino acids: CASSPGDWNTGELFF. The CDR3 nucleotides read TGTGCCAGCAGCCCCGGGGACTGGAACACCGGGGAGCTGTTTTTT.